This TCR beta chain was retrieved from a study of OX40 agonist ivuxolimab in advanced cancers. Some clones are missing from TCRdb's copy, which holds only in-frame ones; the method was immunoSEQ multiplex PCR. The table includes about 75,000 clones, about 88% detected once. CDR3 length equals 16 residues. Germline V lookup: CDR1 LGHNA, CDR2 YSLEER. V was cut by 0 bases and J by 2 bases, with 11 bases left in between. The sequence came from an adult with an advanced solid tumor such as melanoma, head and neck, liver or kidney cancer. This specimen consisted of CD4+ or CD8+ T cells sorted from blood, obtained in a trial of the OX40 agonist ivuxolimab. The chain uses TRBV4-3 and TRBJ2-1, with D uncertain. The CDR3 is CASSQESLNTYNEQFF. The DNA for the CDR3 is TGCGCCAGCAGCCAAGAGTCCCTGAACACCTACAATGAGCAGTTCTTC.